The 27 T cell receptor beta chains listed next were all sequenced from one sample in a study of Ad26.COV2.S vaccination and SARS-CoV-2 variants. As for treatment: about 20 received Ad26.COV2.S at low or high dose, single or two shots; roughly 5 received placebo; per-sample allocation not given. Specimen acquisition occurred on day 63 following the initial vaccine or placebo injection. The table came from immunoSEQ multiplex PCR; TCRdb's copy has only in-frame clones and leaves some out. Altogether hundreds of thousands of clones are present, about 80% being singletons, with the ten largest covering nearly 7.5%. The sequenced sample was peripheral blood, obtained in a trial of Ad26.COV2.S vaccine versus placebo. All receptors come from a person aged 18-65 years who received the Ad26.COV2.S COVID-19 vaccine or a placebo.

The gene calls are TRBV12-3 or TRBV12-4 and TRBJ2-7, with a possible D match to TRBD1 (6 bases). The CDR3 runs to 13 residues. V dropped 4 bases and J dropped 4 bases, with 11 bases sitting between them. The CDR3 DNA reads TGTGCCAGCAGTTCGGGACACCTATACGAGCAGTACTTC. Residues: CASSSGHLYEQYF.

The chain carries TRBV27 and TRBJ2-3, with D possibly matching TRBD2 (6 bases). V lost 2 bases and J lost 6, with 9 bases in between. The CDR3 contains 13 residues. The germline CDR1 and CDR2 sequences are MNHEY and SMNVEV (reference sequence). Here the CDR3 reads CASSLGRGDTQYF. As DNA, the CDR3 is TGTGCCAGCAGTTTAGGTCGGGGGGATACGCAGTATTTT.

The chain is built from TRBV18 and TRBJ2-3, with TRBD1 as a possible D gene (6 bases). Germline V gene data show CDR1 as KGHSH and CDR2 as LQKENI. V dropped 2 bases and J dropped 0 bases, with 9 bases sitting between them. The CDR3 is made up of 15 amino acids. In DNA, the CDR3 is TGTGCCAGCTCACCAGCGACAGGTAGCACAGATACGCAGTATTTT. This gives the protein CASSPATGSTDTQYF.

The CDR3 is CATSGTSGSSYNEQFF. CDR3 DNA: TGTGCCACCAGCGGGACTAGCGGGAGCTCCTACAATGAGCAGTTCTTC. The genes are TRBV24-1 and TRBJ2-1, with TRBD2 identical over 14 bases. This CDR3 is built from 16 residues. In germline, CDR1 is KGHDR, CDR2 SFDVKD. The V gene end was trimmed by 7 bases and the J gene end by 0 bases; junction bases not matched to a gene: 1.

The chain combines TRBV9 with TRBJ2-6, with TRBD1 matching over 8 bases. J was trimmed by 0 bases and V by 0 bases; bases with no gene match: 8. CDR3 length equals 19 residues. Germline CDR1 SGDLS, CDR2 YYNGEE. CDR3 bases: TGTGCCAGCAGCGTAGATGGGGGACAGGCGAGCTCTGGGGCCAACGTCCTGACTTTC. It encodes CASSVDGGQASSGANVLTF.

This chain joins TRBV1 and TRBJ1-5; no DNA check was done on the table's D call, TRBD1. TRBV1 is a listed pseudogene. This CDR3 has 15 residues. Here the CDR3 DNA reads TGCACCAGCAGCGATAAACAGGCCCTCCGGCAGCCCCAGCATTTT. Encoded protein: CTSSDKQALRQPQHF.

The genes are TRBV19 and TRBJ1-1; no clear D gene. The germline V gene has CDR1 LNHDA and CDR2 SQIVND (reference sequence). V was cut by 3 bases and J by 4 bases, with 3 bases left in between. This CDR3 has 11 amino acids. CDR3: CASSIFTEAFF. The CDR3 nucleotides read TGTGCCAGTAGTATTTTCACTGAAGCTTTCTTT.

This chain links TRBV13 with TRBJ2-4, with no clear D. The V gene's germline CDR1 is PRHDT and CDR2 FYEKMQ (reference sequence). Trimming left V 4 bases short and J 10 bases short, with 17 bases between. This CDR3 is built from 14 residues. CDR3 in amino acids: CASSSAATLGIQYF. The CDR3 nucleotides are TGTGCCAGCAGCTCAGCCGCAACCTTAGGAATTCAGTACTTC. The variable domain in full, with the rest retrieved from reference TRBV13 and TRBJ2-4, is AAGVIQSPRHLIKEKRETATLKCYPIPRHDTVYWYQQGPGQDPQFLISFYEKMQSDKGSIPDRFSAQQFSDYHSELNMSSLELGDSALYFCASSSAATLGIQYFGAGTRLSVL.

CDR3 nucleotide sequence: TGTGCCAGCAGCCCCGGACAGGACGGAAGAACTGAAGCTTTCTTT. This gives the protein CASSPGQDGRTEAFF. The chain links TRBV14 to TRBJ1-1, with 7 bases matching TRBD1. From germline, CDR1 is SGHDN and CDR2 FVKESK. This CDR3 is built from 15 residues. The V and J ends lost 4 bases and 5 bases, in that order; junction bases with no gene match: 10.

V is TRBV11-3 and J is TRBJ2-4; the D is unclear. Trimming removed 5 bases at V and 0 bases at J, with 17 bases between. The CDR3 totals 17 residues. Germline V gene sequence: CDR1 SGHNT, CDR2 YENEEA. CDR3: CASSPGFGSAAKNIQYF. Here the CDR3 DNA reads TGTGCCAGCAGCCCTGGTTTTGGGTCGGCAGCCAAAAACATTCAGTACTTC.

This rearrangement joins TRBV7-2 to TRBJ2-5; 7 bases line up with TRBD2. The CDR3 contains 13 residues. CDR1 is SGHTA and CDR2 is FQGNSA in the germline V gene. V was clipped by 6 bases and J by 5 bases; unmatched bases: 6. The chain's CDR3 is CASRLLGGETQYF. For the CDR3, the DNA is TGTGCCAGCAGGCTCCTCGGGGGGGAGACCCAGTACTTC. Combining the CDR3 with reference TRBV7-2 and TRBJ2-5 gives the whole variable domain GAGVSQSPSNKVTEKGKDVELRCDPISGHTALYWYRQSLGQGLEFLIYFQGNSAPDKSGLPSDRFSAERTGGSVSTLTIQRTQQEDSAVYLCASRLLGGETQYFGPGTRLLVL.

The rearrangement joins TRBV10-2 to TRBJ2-2; TRBD2 matches 9 bases. Trimming cost V 11 bases and J 3 bases; bases outside gene matches: 22. Germline V lookup: CDR1 WSHSY, CDR2 SAAADI. There are 19 residues in the CDR3. CDR3 in DNA: TGCGCCGCCATCCCCCTCGGTCATCCGCGGGAGGGTGACACCGGGGAGCTGTTTTTT. Translation gives CAAIPLGHPREGDTGELFF.

This chain joins TRBV6-6 and TRBJ2-5; a possible D gene is TRBD2 (5 bases). This CDR3 is 15 amino acids long. Trimming stripped 2 bases from V and 1 base from J, with 11 bases between. Germline V gives CDR1 MNHNY, CDR2 SVGAGI (reference sequence). CDR3 DNA: TGTGCCAGCAGTTACCCGAAGGACTCCCAAGAGACCCAGTACTTC. Encoded protein: CASSYPKDSQETQYF.

V and J are TRBV5-6 and TRBJ2-7, with D perhaps TRBD2 (5 bases). Trimming pared 0 bases from V and 6 bases from J, leaving 19 bases between. CDR3 size: 16 residues. CDR1 is SGHDT and CDR2 is YYEEEE in the germline V gene. Here the CDR3 reads CASSLEGASRTREQYF. The CDR3 DNA reads as TGTGCCAGCAGCTTGGAAGGCGCTAGCAGGACCCGCGAGCAGTACTTC.

The chain combines TRBV4-1 with TRBJ2-7; possibly TRBD1 for D (5 bases). V lost 4 bases and J 3 bases, leaving 13 bases between the germline ends. CDR1 and CDR2 (germline): MGHRA, YSYEKL. CDR3 length: 14 residues. CDR3 loop: CASSPNGRVYEQYF. The CDR3 nucleotides read TGCGCCAGCAGCCCAAACGGCAGGGTCTACGAGCAGTACTTC.

The chain links TRBV5-1 to TRBJ2-2; TRBD2 is a possible D gene (5 bases). V lost 0 bases and J lost 4, with 7 bases in between. This CDR3 is built from 14 residues. Germline CDR1 reads SGHRS; CDR2 reads YFSETQ. Here the CDR3 reads CASSLGGATGELFF. CDR3 sequence (DNA): TGCGCCAGCAGCTTGGGGGGAGCCACCGGGGAGCTGTTTTTT.

This chain joins TRBV27 and TRBJ2-7; 8 nucleotides align to TRBD1. V lost 1 base and J lost 6; bases outside the gene matches: 2. This CDR3 contains 13 residues. Germline CDR1 is MNHEY and CDR2 is SMNVEV (reference sequence). This chain's CDR3 is CASSLWDRREQYF. In nucleotides, the CDR3 is TGTGCCAGCAGTTTATGGGACAGGCGCGAGCAGTACTTC.

The table lists this clone with many counts. The chain combines TRBV4-2 with TRBJ1-1; perhaps TRBD1 as D (6 bases). Trimming removed 7 bases at V and 4 bases at J, with 13 bases between. Germline lookup yields CDR1 LGHNA and CDR2 YNFKEQ. The CDR3 runs to 13 residues. The CDR3 loop reads CASMNREGTEAFF. CDR3 nucleotide sequence: TGTGCCAGCATGAACAGGGAAGGCACTGAAGCTTTCTTT.

This chain links TRBV7-3 with TRBJ1-1; 7 nucleotides match TRBD1. CDR1 is SGHTA, CDR2 FQGTGA, per germline. Trimming took 0 bases from V and 4 from J; bases not matched to a gene: 2. There are 14 residues in the CDR3. CDR3 amino acids: CASSLTRGTTEAFF. For the CDR3, the DNA is TGTGCCAGCAGCTTAACCAGGGGGACCACTGAAGCTTTCTTT.

The chain couples TRBV5-1 to TRBJ2-7, with TRBD2 matching over 16 bases. The CDR3 sequence is 17 residues long. The trim removed 4 bases at V and 0 bases at J, leaving 4 bases unmatched. The V gene's germline CDR1 is SGHRS and CDR2 YFSETQ. In DNA, the CDR3 is TGCGCCAGCAGCCGGGGACTAGCGGGAGGGCCCTCCTACGAGCAGTACTTC. It yields the protein CASSRGLAGGPSYEQYF.

The chain carries TRBV11-3 and TRBJ2-5; 10 bases match TRBD2. Germline V CDR1 and CDR2: SGHNT, YENEEA. CDR3 length: 14 residues. V lost 4 bases to trimming and J lost 5 bases; unmatched junction nucleotides: 4. CDR3 sequence (DNA): TGTGCCAGCAGCTCTAGCGGGAGCCGGGAGACCCAGTACTTC. Its protein is CASSSSGSRETQYF.

This clone came up once. The rearrangement uses TRBV7-8 and TRBJ1-5, with 8 nucleotides matching TRBD1. Germline CDR1 and CDR2: SGHVS and FQNEAQ. Germline trimming cut 3 bases from V and 7 bases from J; bases unmatched to any gene: 5. The CDR3 runs to 14 residues. In DNA, the CDR3 is TGTGCCAGCAGCTTTGACAGGGGTGGCCAGCCCCAGCATTTT. Residues: CASSFDRGGQPQHF.

This clone showed up just a few times. The same CDR3 also results from other DNA sequences found in this sample. The chain couples TRBV6-5 to TRBJ1-6, with D possibly being TRBD1 (5 bases). Germline CDR1 reads MNHEY; CDR2 reads SVGAGI. The CDR3 has 15 amino acids. Trimming left V 0 bases short and J 6 bases short, with 9 bases between. In nucleotides, the CDR3 is TGTGCCAGCAGTTACTCAAGGCAGGGTAATTCACCCCTCCACTTT. This encodes CASSYSRQGNSPLHF.

This clone appeared a few times. This rearrangement joins TRBV5-1 to TRBJ1-4, with D perhaps TRBD1 (5 bases). The germline CDR1 and CDR2 sequences are SGHRS and YFSETQ. The CDR3 length is 14 residues. Trimming stripped 3 bases from V and 2 bases from J, with 8 bases between. CDR3 in amino acids: CASSSDSTNEKLFF. The CDR3 DNA sequence: TGCGCCAGCAGCTCCGACAGTACTAATGAAAAACTGTTTTTT.

The chain carries TRBV7-3 and TRBJ2-7, with 9 nucleotides matching TRBD2. Germline loops: CDR1 SGHTA, CDR2 FQGTGA. The CDR3 has 20 residues. V lost 7 bases, J lost 0 bases, and 22 bases stayed unmatched. CDR3 in amino acids: CASTPTSLTTSGALSYEQYF. The CDR3 DNA reads TGTGCCAGCACCCCGACATCGTTAACGACTAGCGGAGCCCTCTCCTACGAGCAGTACTTC. The whole variable domain, filled in from reference TRBV7-3 and TRBJ2-7, reads GAGVSQTPSNKVTEKGKYVELRCDPISGHTALYWYRQSLGQGPEFLIYFQGTGAADDSGLPNDRFFAVRPEGSVSTLKIQRTERGDSAVYLCASTPTSLTTSGALSYEQYFGPGTRLTVT.

V and J are TRBV6-5 and TRBJ2-7; D call uncertain. The CDR3 runs 12 residues. The V end was cut by 3 bases, the J end by 3 bases, with 6 bases between. Germline V CDR1 and CDR2: MNHEY, SVGAGI. The CDR3 loop is CASSYDHYEQYF. CDR3 sequence (DNA): TGTGCCAGCAGTTATGATCACTACGAGCAGTACTTC.

This clone was seen only once. This chain joins TRBV4-1 and TRBJ2-7; TRBD1 matches at 10 bases. After removal of 6 bases from V and 2 bases from J, the junction contained 7 bases not matched to a gene. Germline lookup yields CDR1 MGHRA and CDR2 YSYEKL. CDR3 length: 15 amino acids. For the CDR3, the DNA is TGCGCCAGCAGTCCGGGACAGGGGCGAACCTACGAGCAGTACTTC. It yields the protein CASSPGQGRTYEQYF.